This T cell receptor beta chain was identified during a study of beta chain features in type 1 diabetes. This clone was detected once. Reverse transcription of all isolated RNA meant that expressed TCRB transcripts were sequenced. The assay was immunoSEQ multiplex PCR, and TCRdb's table has in-frame clones only and misses some. The sample lists some 44,000 clones; roughly half were seen once. V lost 3 bases and J lost 7; bases outside the gene matches: 6. Germline assignment: CDR1 MGHDK and CDR2 SYGVNS. This CDR3 region has 13 residues. This TCR derives from a woman under 30 in good health. This sequence joins TRBV25-1 and TRBJ2-7; 7 nucleotides line up with TRBD1. Sequencing was done on a sample of Tregs from blood. CDR3 amino acids: CASSDTQGWEQYF. The CDR3 DNA is TGTGCCAGCAGTGATACACAGGGGTGGGAGCAGTACTTC.